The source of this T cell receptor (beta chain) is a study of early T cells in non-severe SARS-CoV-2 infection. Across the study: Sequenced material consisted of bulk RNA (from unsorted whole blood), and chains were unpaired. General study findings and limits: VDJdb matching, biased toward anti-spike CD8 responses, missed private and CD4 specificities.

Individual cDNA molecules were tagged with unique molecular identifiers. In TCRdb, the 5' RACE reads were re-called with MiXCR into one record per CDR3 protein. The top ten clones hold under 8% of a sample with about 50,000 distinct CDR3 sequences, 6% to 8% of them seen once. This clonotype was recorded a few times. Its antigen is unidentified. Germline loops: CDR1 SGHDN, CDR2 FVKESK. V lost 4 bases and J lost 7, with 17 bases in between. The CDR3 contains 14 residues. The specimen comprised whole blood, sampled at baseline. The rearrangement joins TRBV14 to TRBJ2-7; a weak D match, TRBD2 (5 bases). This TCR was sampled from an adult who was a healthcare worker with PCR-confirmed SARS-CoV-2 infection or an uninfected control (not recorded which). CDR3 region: CASSLRTTTGEQYF. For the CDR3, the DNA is TGTGCCAGCAGCCTGCGGACCACCACGGGGGAGCAGTACTTC.